This T cell receptor beta chain was recorded in a study of blood T cell repertoires in COVID-19. Across the study: Samples came from the United States, Italy and Spain, spanning acute and convalescent COVID-19. Sample material is recorded as cDNA or gDNA derived from T cells, B-cell-depleted T cells, or PBMCs.

This CDR3 has 18 residues. Germline CDR1 and CDR2: MDHEN and SYDVKM. V gave up 5 bases and J gave up 2 bases, with 23 bases separating them. Study processing details: Reference gene primer amplification yielded estimated nucleated cell counts. Produced via immunoSEQ multiplex PCR; TCRdb's table is partial and in-frame only. That table supplies the V and J calls and clone size; D and trimming were determined from the DNA. Counted here are about 250,000 clones, roughly nine tenths occurring once; the ten biggest clones make up approximately 0.85%. This clonotype originated in a woman in her thirties or forties who had recovered from COVID-19. Sequenced input: peripheral blood. The chain couples TRBV28 to TRBJ2-3, with D tentatively TRBD2 (6 bases). CDR3 protein: CASSPPGEKGLDTDTQYF. CDR3 coding DNA: TGTGCCAGCAGTCCCCCGGGGGAGAAGGGTCTTGACACAGATACGCAGTATTTT.